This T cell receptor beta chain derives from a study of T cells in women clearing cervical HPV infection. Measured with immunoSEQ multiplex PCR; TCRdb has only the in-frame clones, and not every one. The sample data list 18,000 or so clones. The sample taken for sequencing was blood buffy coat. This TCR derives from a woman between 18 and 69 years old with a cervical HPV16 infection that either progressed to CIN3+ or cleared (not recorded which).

The CDR3 DNA, read in part, is TGTGCCAGTACACTCGGGGGAACAGATACG. This sequence encodes CASTLGGTDT. The full CDR3 sequence reads CASTLGGTDTQYF. This chain links TRBV19 with TRBJ2-3; a weak D match, TRBD2 (6 bases). The read ends 3 residues before the CDR3 terminus; that terminus is restored from the germline J gene. The V gene's germline CDR1 is LNHDA and CDR2 SQIVND (reference sequence). V lost 7 bases and J 3 bases, leaving 11 bases between the germline ends. CDR3 length equals 13 residues.